This T cell receptor beta chain is drawn from a study of technical replicates of blood from a handful of donors. V lost 3 bases to trimming and J lost 3 bases, with 12 bases between them. The CDR3 has 14 amino acids. The V gene's germline CDR1 is SGHNT and CDR2 YENEEA. Some clones are missing from TCRdb's copy, which holds only in-frame ones; the method was immunoSEQ multiplex PCR. Of roughly 100,000 clones in the sample, 96% were seen once. What was sequenced was T cells isolated from PBMCs. The chain is built from TRBV11-3 and TRBJ2-7; possible D gene TRBD2, 5 bases. This TCR was recovered from a human donor in good health. CDR3 coding DNA: TGTGCCAGCAGCTTGTCCGGGGAACACTACGAGCAGTACTTC. It codes for CASSLSGEHYEQYF.